This T cell receptor beta chain stems from a study of T cell responses to AZD1222 COVID-19 vaccine. The study, taken as a whole, reports: Baseline testing showed seropositivity in only five or six AZD1222 recipients. The study reported that nearly half of spike-specific TCRs target unmutated variant regions. Clonal diversity may have been underestimated, and the donors were mostly white British, with more females than males.

TCRdb keeps only in-frame clones here, not all; method: immunoSEQ multiplex PCR. Altogether 50,000 to 70,000 clones are present, approximately 89% being singletons, with the ten largest covering over 5%. V dropped 3 bases and J dropped 5 bases, with 19 bases sitting between them. The CDR3 has 16 residues. Looked up from germline, CDR1 is MNHEY and CDR2 is SMNVEV (reference sequence). Concerning this clone itself: No antigen is known for it.

The receptor's source is an adult who received the AZD1222 COVID-19 vaccine. The rearrangement uses TRBV27 and TRBJ2-5, with D perhaps assigned TRBD1 or TRBD2 (5 bases each). Source: peripheral blood, taken 28 days after the second AZD1222 dose. The CDR3 region is CASSLSGTSMAETQYF. For the CDR3, the DNA is TGTGCCAGCAGTTTGTCCGGGACGTCAATGGCGGAGACCCAGTACTTC.